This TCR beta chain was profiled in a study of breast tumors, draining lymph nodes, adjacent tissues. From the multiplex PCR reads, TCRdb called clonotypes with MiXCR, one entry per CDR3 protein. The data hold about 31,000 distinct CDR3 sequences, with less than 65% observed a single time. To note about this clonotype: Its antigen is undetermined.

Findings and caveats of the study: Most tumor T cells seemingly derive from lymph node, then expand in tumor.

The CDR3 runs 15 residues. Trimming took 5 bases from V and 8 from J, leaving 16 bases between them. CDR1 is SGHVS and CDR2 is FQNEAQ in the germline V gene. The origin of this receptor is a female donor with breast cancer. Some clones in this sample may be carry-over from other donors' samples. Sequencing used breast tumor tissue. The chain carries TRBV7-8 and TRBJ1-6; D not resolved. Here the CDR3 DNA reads TGTGCCAGCAGCCTTATCTGGGTCGGGGATTCACCCCTCCACTTT. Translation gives CASSLIWVGDSPLHF.